Given below is one TCR beta chain in context. These data are taken from a study of blood T cell repertoires in COVID-19. Study as a whole: The analysed material was cDNA or gDNA that came from T cells, B-cell-depleted T cells, or PBMCs.

Profiling relied on immunoSEQ multiplex PCR, and the TCRdb table lists in-frame clones only, not all of them. In the table there are 350,000 to 550,000 clones, approximately 90% of which are singletons. The receptor was isolated from a woman under 30 with acute COVID-19. The sequenced material came from PBMCs or T cells enriched from blood (not recorded which).

The CDR3 protein is CASSLVGETGELFF. The DNA of the CDR3 is TGCGCCAGCAGCTTGGTTGGGGAGACCGGGGAGCTGTTTTTT. This chain uses TRBV5-1 with TRBJ2-2; perhaps TRBD2 as D (5 bases). This CDR3 has 14 amino acids. Germline CDR1 is SGHRS and CDR2 is YFSETQ. With 0 bases removed from V and 5 bases from J, the gap between germline ends came to 8 bases.